This T cell receptor beta chain was obtained from a study of T cell repertoires in cytomegalovirus infection. Across the study: Public TCR beta signature analysis indicated the presence of both CMV infection and matching HLA type.

TCRdb analysed the reads with MiXCR anew, one entry per CDR3 protein. Counted here are about 490,000 distinct CDR3 sequences, about 26% occurring once; the ten biggest clones make up 13%. This CDR3 has 16 residues. Trimming removed 7 bases from V and 3 bases from J; junction bases left unmatched: 13. From germline, CDR1 is SNHLY and CDR2 FYNNEI. The receptor comes from a human donor in good health (CMV status not recorded). Some clones in this sample may be carry-over from other donors' samples. The chain couples TRBV2 to TRBJ2-7; 9 nucleotides line up with TRBD2. Sequencing was done on a sample of PBMCs. The CDR3 reads CASTPFGVAGDYEQYF. CDR3 sequence (DNA): TGTGCCAGCACCCCTTTCGGGGTAGCGGGAGACTACGAGCAGTACTTC.